This T cell receptor (beta chain) stems from a study of cytomegalovirus exposure and HLA in healthy donors. V was shortened by 6 bases and J by 0 bases, with 12 bases between the two germline ends. This CDR3 contains 14 residues. The V gene's germline CDR1 is SQVTM and CDR2 ANQGSEA. PCR used 60 Vbeta primers and 13 Jbeta primers. Assay: immunoSEQ multiplex PCR; the TCRdb copy retains only in-frame clones and omits some. The sample carries 150,000 to 200,000 clones, around three quarters recorded once. This clone was counted only a few times. The V gene is TRBV29-1, the J gene TRBJ1-3, with D hard to call. The sequence was obtained from a woman between 50 and 59 years old in good health and CMV-seronegative. Sequencing was done on a sample of PBMCs. The CDR3 sequence is CSVYAPYSGNTIYF. DNA of the CDR3: TGCAGCGTATACGCGCCCTACTCTGGAAACACCATATATTTT.